Each of the 21 T cell receptor beta chains below was sequenced from the same sample in a study of blood T cell repertoires in COVID-19. The data were produced by immunoSEQ multiplex PCR, yet TCRdb's version contains in-frame clones alone and is incomplete. This sample yields approximately 90,000 clones, of which roughly nine tenths are seen a single time; 7.5% to 9.5% belongs to the top ten. Sequenced material: peripheral blood. Receptors were obtained from a man between 50 and 59 years old with acute or convalescent COVID-19.

This chain uses TRBV19 with TRBJ2-7; 10 bases match TRBD2. The germline V gene has CDR1 LNHDA and CDR2 SQIVND (reference sequence). V was pared by 6 bases and J by 2 bases, with 7 bases of the junction left unmatched. This CDR3 comprises 15 residues. The DNA for the CDR3 is TGTGCCAGTAGAGACATAGCGGGGGGAGCCTACGAGCAGTACTTC. Its translation is CASRDIAGGAYEQYF.

The chain carries TRBV6-5 and TRBJ1-5; D unresolved. Germline V gene lookup returns CDR1 MNHEY and CDR2 SVGAGI. This CDR3 region has 11 residues. Deletions cut 6 bases from V and 5 bases from J, with 5 bases between. The chain's CDR3 is CASSGYQPQHF. In DNA form, the CDR3 reads TGTGCCAGCAGCGGTTATCAGCCCCAGCATTTT.

The genes are TRBV19 and TRBJ1-2; D remains unclear. The CDR3 consists of 13 residues. Germline CDR1 and CDR2: LNHDA and SQIVND (reference sequence). V was cut by 3 bases and J by 7 bases, with 12 bases left in between. CDR3 nucleotide sequence: TGTGCCAGTAGTATCGGGGTCCGGGTTGGCTACACCTTC. Protein product: CASSIGVRVGYTF.

This clone has just a few counts. V gene TRBV7-9 combines with J gene TRBJ2-7; D is unclear. The germline V gene encodes CDR1 SEHNR and CDR2 FQNEAQ (reference sequence). The V end lost 2 bases, the J end lost 0 bases, and 11 bases lay between the germline ends. The CDR3 has 15 residues. The CDR3 bases are TGTGCCAGCAGCTTAAATGCGCAAGCCTCCTACGAGCAGTACGTC. It yields the protein CASSLNAQASYEQYV.

In this sample, this clone turned up a few times. V usage is TRBV2 and J usage is TRBJ1-2; D gene uncertain. The CDR3 sequence is 16 residues long. The V and J ends lost 1 base and 0 bases respectively, with 12 bases between them. From germline, CDR1 is SNHLY and CDR2 FYNNEI. The CDR3 DNA reads TGTGCCAGCAGTGAAGAAGGCTGGGCAGCTAACTATGGCTACACCTTC. Its protein product is CASSEEGWAANYGYTF.

This chain uses TRBV24-1 with TRBJ1-2, with D possibly being TRBD1 (6 bases). Trimming removed 4 bases from V and 8 bases from J, with 13 bases in between. Germline assignment: CDR1 KGHDR and CDR2 SFDVKD. The CDR3 has 13 amino acids. The CDR3 DNA reads TGTGCCACCAGTGAATACAGGGATAAGGGCTACACCTTC. Amino acids: CATSEYRDKGYTF.

The chain employs TRBV7-8 and TRBJ2-3; 8 bases agree with TRBD2. The V gene end was trimmed by 1 base and the J gene end by 8 bases; junction bases not matched to a gene: 8. Germline loops: CDR1 SGHVS, CDR2 FQNEAQ. The CDR3 contains 15 residues. The CDR3 reads CASSLGEGLVGTQYF. The CDR3 DNA follows: TGTGCCAGCAGCTTAGGGGAGGGACTAGTCGGTACGCAGTATTTT.

This sequence joins TRBV5-1 and TRBJ1-3; TRBD1 matches at 9 bases. From germline, CDR1 is SGHRS and CDR2 YFSETQ. The CDR3 has 14 amino acids. Trimming removed 3 bases from V and 8 bases from J; junction bases left unmatched: 6. The CDR3 DNA reads TGCGCCAGCAGCTCGGGACAGGGTGCAGACACCATATATTTT. This translates into CASSSGQGADTIYF.

V is TRBV5-1 and J is TRBJ1-1; D call uncertain. This CDR3 is 11 amino acids long. Germline V gene lookup returns CDR1 SGHRS and CDR2 YFSETQ. Deletions cut 9 bases from V and 3 bases from J, with 9 bases between. Here the CDR3 DNA reads TGCGCCACGGTTATGGACACTGAAGCTTTCTTT. Translation: CATVMDTEAFF.

The chain has TRBV7-2 and TRBJ1-2, with 9 positions matching TRBD1. The length of the CDR3 is 13 residues. V lost 5 bases, J lost 9 bases, and 7 bases stayed unmatched. The germline gives CDR1 SGHTA, CDR2 FQGNSA. CDR3 region: CASSPGTGLSYTF. The CDR3 DNA sequence: TGTGCCAGCAGCCCAGGGACAGGGCTAAGCTACACCTTC.

The V gene is TRBV5-1, the J gene TRBJ1-2; 7 bases are shared with TRBD1. V was pared by 3 bases and J by 5 bases, with 7 bases of the junction left unmatched. The CDR3 has 14 amino acids. Germline V CDR1 and CDR2: SGHRS, YFSETQ. This CDR3 reads CASSWGTAEYGYTF. As DNA, the CDR3 is TGCGCCAGCAGCTGGGGGACAGCAGAATATGGCTACACCTTC.

This clone was counted once. The chain carries TRBV7-2 and TRBJ1-5; D remains ambiguous. Looked up from germline, CDR1 is SGHTA and CDR2 is FQGNSA. Trimming took 3 bases from V and 3 from J, leaving 9 bases between them. The CDR3 has 14 residues. The DNA for the CDR3 is TGTGCCAGCAGCTTTTACGGGATCAATCAGCCCCAGCATTTT. It translates to CASSFYGINQPQHF.

J is TRBJ1-5 and V is TRBV19; the D is unclear. CDR1 and CDR2 from the germline V gene are LNHDA and SQIVND (reference sequence). The CDR3 runs to 15 residues. Trimming took off 0 bases at V and 0 bases at J, with 6 bases between the two ends. The CDR3 DNA reads as TGTGCCAGTAGTATAGAGGGCAGTAGCAATCAGCCCCAGCATTTT. This translates into CASSIEGSSNQPQHF.

V usage is TRBV19 and J usage is TRBJ2-1, with D perhaps TRBD2 (7 bases). The CDR3 loop spans 17 amino acids. Germline lookup yields CDR1 LNHDA and CDR2 SQIVND (reference sequence). V dropped 3 bases and J dropped 7 bases, with 22 bases sitting between them. The CDR3 here is CASSIGTGGLMVNEQFF. The CDR3 DNA reads as TGTGCCAGTAGTATTGGGACGGGGGGCCTAATGGTGAATGAGCAGTTCTTC.

Written as DNA, the CDR3 is TGCGCCAGCAGCTCGCCCGGGACAGACAAAGGAAACACCATATATTTT. It yields the protein CASSSPGTDKGNTIYF. V and J are TRBV4-1 and TRBJ1-3, with 7 nucleotides matching TRBD1. CDR3 length: 16 residues. The V gene's germline CDR1 is MGHRA and CDR2 YSYEKL. V dropped 5 bases and J dropped 4; count of bases not matched to a gene: 11.

This clone showed up just once. The chain couples TRBV2 to TRBJ1-2; no clear D gene. Germline-derived CDR1 and CDR2 are SNHLY and FYNNEI. V was pared by 3 bases and J by 3 bases, with 11 bases between. CDR3 size: 14 residues. CDR3 DNA: TGTGCCAGCAGTGACGTTCGGGATGACTATGGCTACACCTTC. Its translation is CASSDVRDDYGYTF.

This clone came up once. J is TRBJ1-2 and V is TRBV12-3 or TRBV12-4; perhaps TRBD1 as D (5 bases). Trimming cost V 3 bases and J 8 bases, with 13 bases left between them. The CDR3 is made up of 13 amino acids. This chain's CDR3 is CASSFLGANGYTF. The CDR3 bases are TGTGCCAGCAGTTTTCTAGGGGCCAACGGCTACACCTTC.

This chain uses TRBV3-1 (or the pseudogene TRBV3-2) with TRBJ1-5; D is ambiguous. The CDR3 runs 16 residues. The germline V and J ends were trimmed by 1 base and 3 bases, with 13 bases remaining between them. Per germline, CDR1 LGHDT and CDR2 YNNKEL (reference sequence). The CDR3 DNA reads as TGTGCCAGCAGCCAAGCGCCCCCCGGGGACAATCAGCCCCAGCATTTT. Amino acids: CASSQAPPGDNQPQHF.

The rearrangement links TRBV15 to TRBJ1-1; 8 bases fit TRBD1. The CDR3 is 18 residues long. CDR1 and CDR2 (germline): LNHNV, YYDKDF (reference sequence). Unmatched junction bases numbered 13, after V lost 0 bases and J lost 4 bases. The CDR3 sequence is CATSRDRQGPRGGTEAFF. The CDR3, as DNA: TGTGCCACCAGCAGAGATAGACAGGGGCCGAGGGGGGGCACTGAAGCTTTCTTT. Using reference TRBV15 and TRBJ1-1 for the parts outside the CDR3, the full variable domain is DAMVIQNPRYQVTQFGKPVTLSCSQTLNHNVMYWYQQKSSQAPKLLFHYYDKDFNNEADTPDNFQSRRPNTSFCFLDIRSPGLGDTAMYLCATSRDRQGPRGGTEAFFGQGTRLTVV.

The genes are TRBV9 and TRBJ1-5; 7 bases align to TRBD1. There are 17 residues in the CDR3. Trimming at V came to 0 bases and at J to 0 bases, leaving 6 bases not matched to a gene. Germline loops: CDR1 SGDLS, CDR2 YYNGEE. CDR3 sequence: CASSVGIGTDSNQPQHF. The CDR3 DNA follows: TGTGCCAGCAGCGTAGGCATCGGGACAGATAGCAATCAGCCCCAGCATTTT.

The V call is TRBV5-1, the J call TRBJ2-5; D not resolved. V dropped 0 bases and J dropped 3 bases, with 9 bases sitting between them. CDR1 is SGHRS and CDR2 is YFSETQ in the germline V gene. This CDR3 has 14 amino acids. CDR3 in amino acids: CASSLGQSKETQYF. CDR3 in DNA: TGCGCCAGCAGCTTGGGCCAGTCGAAAGAGACCCAGTACTTC.